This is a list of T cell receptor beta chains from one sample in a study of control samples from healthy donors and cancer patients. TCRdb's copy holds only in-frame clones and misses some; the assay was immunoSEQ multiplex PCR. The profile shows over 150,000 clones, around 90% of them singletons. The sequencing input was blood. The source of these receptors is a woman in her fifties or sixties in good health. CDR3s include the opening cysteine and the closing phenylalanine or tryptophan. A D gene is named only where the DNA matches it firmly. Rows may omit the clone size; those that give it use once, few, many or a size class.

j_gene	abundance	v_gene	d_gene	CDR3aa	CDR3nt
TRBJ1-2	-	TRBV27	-	CASSPGGSYGYTF	TGTGCCAGCAGCCCTGGGGGGTCTTATGGCTACACCTTC
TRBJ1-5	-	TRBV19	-	CASSFRHQPQHF	TGTGCCAGTAGTTTCAGGCATCAGCCCCAGCATTTT
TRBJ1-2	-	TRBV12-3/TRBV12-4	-	CASSLAGDYGYTF	TGTGCCAGCAGTTTAGCAGGCGATTATGGCTACACCTTC
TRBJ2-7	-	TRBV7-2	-	CASSPPAGQFEQYF	TGTGCCAGCAGCCCGCCGGCGGGCCAATTCGAGCAGTACTTC
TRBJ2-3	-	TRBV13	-	CASSLPGLGGDTQYF	TGTGCCAGCAGCTTACCGGGACTGGGAGGAGATACGCAGTATTTT
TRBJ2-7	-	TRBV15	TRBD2	CATSRDRGLAGGEQYF	TGTGCCACCAGCAGAGATCGGGGACTAGCGGGTGGAGAGCAGTACTTC
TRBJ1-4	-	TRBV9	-	CASSVGGGNEKLFF	TGTGCCAGCAGCGTAGGCGGCGGGAATGAAAAACTGTTTTTT
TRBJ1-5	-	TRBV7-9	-	CASSLETQPQHF	TGTGCCAGCAGCTTAGAAACTCAGCCCCAGCATTTT
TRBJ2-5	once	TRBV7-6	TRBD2	CASSSPSSGRYQETQYF	TGTGCCAGCAGCTCACCTTCTAGCGGGCGGTACCAAGAGACCCAGTACTTC
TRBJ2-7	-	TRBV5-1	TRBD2	CASSLGGTSGSEQYF	TGCGCCAGCAGCTTGGGGGGGACTAGCGGGAGCGAGCAGTACTTC
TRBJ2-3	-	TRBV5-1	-	CASSTITRPSTDTQYF	TGCGCCAGCAGCACTATAACAAGACCTAGCACAGATACGCAGTATTTT
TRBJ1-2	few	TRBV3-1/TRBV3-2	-	CASSHSSRGSYGYTF	TGTGCCAGCAGCCACTCCTCCCGGGGAAGCTATGGCTACACCTTC
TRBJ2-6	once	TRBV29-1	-	CSVEGVGVSGANVLTF	TGCAGCGTTGAAGGGGTAGGGGTCTCTGGGGCCAACGTCCTGACTTTC
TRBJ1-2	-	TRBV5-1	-	CASSEGPAAYGYTF	TGCGCCAGCAGCGAAGGACCCGCCGCCTATGGCTACACCTTC
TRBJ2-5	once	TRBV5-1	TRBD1	CASSLGQGSRETQYF	TGCGCCAGCAGCTTAGGACAGGGATCGAGGGAGACCCAGTACTTC
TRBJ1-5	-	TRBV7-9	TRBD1	CASSLDRGGPYSNQPQHF	TGTGCCAGCAGCTTAGACAGGGGAGGGCCTTATAGCAATCAGCCCCAGCATTTT
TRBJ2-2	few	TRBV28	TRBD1	CASRGDRVTGELFF	TGTGCCAGCAGGGGGGACAGGGTCACCGGGGAGCTGTTTTTT
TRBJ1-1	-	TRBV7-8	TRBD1	CASSPQGRAEAFF	TGTGCCAGCAGTCCACAGGGGAGGGCTGAAGCTTTCTTT
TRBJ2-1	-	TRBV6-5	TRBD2	CASSYSGTRGAEQFF	TGTGCCAGCAGTTACTCCGGGACTAGGGGTGCTGAGCAGTTCTTC
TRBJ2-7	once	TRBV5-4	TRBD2	CASSLVGTSAYEQYF	TGTGCCAGCAGCTTGGTGGGGACTAGCGCCTACGAGCAGTACTTC
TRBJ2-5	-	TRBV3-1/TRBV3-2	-	CASSRVQETQYF	TGTGCCAGCAGCAGGGTACAAGAGACCCAGTACTTC
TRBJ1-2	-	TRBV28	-	CASSSFGLFEGGGYTF	TGTGCCAGCAGCTCATTCGGACTTTTTGAAGGGGGGGGCTACACCTTC
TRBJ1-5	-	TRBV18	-	CASSPLAGGNQPQHF	TGTGCCAGCTCACCATTGGCAGGAGGCAATCAGCCCCAGCATTTT
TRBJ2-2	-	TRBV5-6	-	CASSLGQVNTGELFF	TGTGCCAGCAGCTTGGGACAGGTGAACACCGGGGAGCTGTTTTTT
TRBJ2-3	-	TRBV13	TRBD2	CASSLRTSGGPDTQYF	TGTGCCAGCAGCTTAAGGACTAGCGGGGGGCCAGATACGCAGTATTTT
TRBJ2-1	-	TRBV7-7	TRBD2	CASSPGEGRGEQFF	TGTGCTAGCAGCCCCGGGGAGGGCCGGGGTGAGCAGTTCTTC
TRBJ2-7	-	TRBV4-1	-	CASSQVGGPVLSYEQYF	TGCGCCAGCAGCCAAGTTGGCGGGCCCGTCCTTTCCTACGAGCAGTACTTC
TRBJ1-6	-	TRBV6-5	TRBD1	CASSPPGQGNSPLHF	TGTGCCAGCAGTCCACCGGGACAGGGTAATTCACCCCTCCACTTT
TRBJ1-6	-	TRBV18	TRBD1	CASSPQGAAYNSPLHF	TGTGCCAGCTCACCACAGGGGGCGGCCTATAATTCACCCCTCCACTTT
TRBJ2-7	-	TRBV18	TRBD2	CASSPPVGGAYEQYF	TGTGCCAGCTCACCACCGGTGGGAGGGGCCTACGAGCAGTACTTC
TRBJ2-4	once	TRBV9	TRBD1	CASSGTGGNIQYF	TGTGCCAGCAGCGGGACAGGGGGAAACATTCAGTACTTC
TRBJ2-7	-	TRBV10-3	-	CATGIAYEQYF	TGTGCCACCGGGATAGCCTACGAGCAGTACTTC
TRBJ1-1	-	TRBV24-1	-	CATSDAGQPIAFF	TGTGCCACCAGTGATGCAGGACAGCCTATAGCTTTCTTT